The 27 T cell receptor beta chains reported below all come from one sample, sequenced in a study of cytomegalovirus exposure and HLA in healthy donors. PCR involved 60 Vbeta and 13 Jbeta primers. The table came from immunoSEQ multiplex PCR; TCRdb's copy has only in-frame clones and leaves some out. The table shows approximately 270,000 clones, with 80% occurring only once. Specimen: PBMCs. The origin of the receptors is a girl aged 2-10 years in good health and CMV-seronegative.

The chain is built from TRBV7-6 and TRBJ1-4, with D possibly TRBD1 on 6 matching bases. The V gene lost 5 bases and the J gene lost 8 bases, with 21 bases spanning the gap. Germline V gene sequence: CDR1 SGHVS, CDR2 FNYEAQ. The CDR3 has 16 residues. CDR3: CASSLLTGKGGEKLFF. For the CDR3, the DNA is TGTGCCAGCAGCCTCTTGACCGGGAAGGGGGGGGAAAAACTGTTTTTT.

CDR3 in DNA: TGTGCCAGCAGTATAGGGGGACACACTGAAGCTTTCTTT. It translates to CASSIGGHTEAFF. The J gene is TRBJ1-1, the V gene TRBV27; maybe TRBD1 (6 bases). V was trimmed by 5 bases and J by 3 bases, leaving 10 bases between them. The CDR3 is 13 residues long. Germline loops: CDR1 MNHEY, CDR2 SMNVEV (reference sequence).

As regards this clone: Mismatch with germline at one junction end may stem from a read error. The gene calls are TRBV7-9 and TRBJ1-5; no clear D gene. Germline V gene lookup returns CDR1 SEHNR and CDR2 FQNEAQ (reference sequence). The CDR3 runs to 16 residues. Here the CDR3 DNA reads TGTTCCAGCAGCTTAGGAGCCGGTCGGGGCAATCAGCCCCAGCATTTT. This encodes CSSSLGAGRGNQPQHF.

J is TRBJ2-3 and V is TRBV7-7; D gene unclear. Germline-derived CDR1 and CDR2 are SSHAT and FNYEAQ (reference sequence). V lost 6 bases and J 6 bases, leaving 10 bases between the germline ends. The length of the CDR3 is 12 residues. In nucleotides, the CDR3 is TGTGCCAGCAGTCGACTCGGGGATACGCAGTATTTT. It translates to CASSRLGDTQYF.

This clone was counted only a few times. V gene TRBV5-1 combines with J gene TRBJ2-1; 16 positions match TRBD2. Germline V gene lookup returns CDR1 SGHRS and CDR2 YFSETQ. The CDR3 runs to 17 residues. Losses at the gene ends were 2 bases for V and 5 bases for J; bases not matched to a gene: 4. This CDR3 reads CASSFPGLAGGDNEQFF. CDR3 nucleotides: TGCGCCAGCAGCTTTCCGGGACTAGCGGGAGGGGACAATGAGCAGTTCTTC.

This CDR3 is CASSMGLADGNEQFF. CDR3 DNA: TGTGCCAGTAGTATGGGACTAGCGGACGGCAATGAGCAGTTCTTC. This chain uses TRBV19 with TRBJ2-1, with 11 positions matching TRBD2. The CDR3 spans 15 residues. CDR1 is LNHDA, CDR2 SQIVND, per germline (reference sequence). Trimming removed 3 bases from V and 6 bases from J; junction bases left unmatched: 4.

J is TRBJ2-2 and V is TRBV6-6; 9 nucleotides agree with TRBD2. The CDR3 consists of 16 residues. Germline values: CDR1 MNHNY, CDR2 SVGAGI (reference sequence). After removal of 5 bases from V and 1 base from J, the junction contained 5 bases not matched to a gene. CDR3 sequence: CASSHKAGGNTGELFF. CDR3 DNA: TGTGCCAGCAGTCACAAAGCGGGAGGGAACACCGGGGAGCTGTTTTTT.

This chain uses TRBV5-1 with TRBJ2-5; 7 bases map to TRBD1. Matching the DNA end better, TRBJ2-7 makes the J call doubtful. CDR1 and CDR2 from the germline V gene are SGHRS and YFSETQ. CDR3 length equals 15 residues. Written as DNA, the CDR3 is TGCGCCAGCAGCCAACGGCGACAGGGCCCCTACGAGCAGTACTTC. Protein product: CASSQRRQGPYEQYF.

V usage is TRBV27 and J usage is TRBJ1-1; no reliable D call. The CDR3 consists of 16 residues. The germline gives CDR1 MNHEY, CDR2 SMNVEV (reference sequence). Trimming took 7 bases from V and 4 from J, leaving 22 bases between them. The CDR3 spells CASKVSGSGLGTEAFF. As DNA, the CDR3 is TGTGCCAGCAAGGTATCGGGGTCTGGGTTGGGCACTGAAGCTTTCTTT.

This chain connects TRBV7-9 to TRBJ2-7; D may be TRBD2 (5 bases). The CDR3 is made up of 14 amino acids. CDR1 is SEHNR and CDR2 is FQNEAQ in the germline V gene (reference sequence). With 1 base removed from V and 5 bases from J, the gap between germline ends came to 12 bases. CDR3 protein: CASSLETKVHEQYF. The CDR3 nucleotides read TGTGCCAGCAGCTTAGAGACTAAAGTCCACGAGCAGTACTTC.

The chain has TRBV18 and TRBJ1-5, with D perhaps matching TRBD1 (6 bases). V gave up 3 bases and J gave up 5 bases, with 20 bases separating them. The germline gives CDR1 KGHSH, CDR2 LQKENI. The CDR3 length is 17 residues. The CDR3 sequence is CASSPLAFRPGDQPQHF. Here the CDR3 DNA reads TGTGCCAGCTCACCCTTAGCCTTTCGACCAGGGGATCAGCCCCAGCATTTT.

This sequence joins TRBV6-6 and TRBJ2-1; D perhaps matches TRBD1 (6 bases). The V end was cut by 1 base, the J end by 7 bases, with 14 bases between. The CDR3 contains 15 residues. CDR1 and CDR2 (germline): MNHNY, SVGAGI (reference sequence). The CDR3 here is CASSYLRQARNEQFF. The CDR3, as DNA: TGTGCCAGCAGTTACTTGAGACAGGCGAGGAATGAGCAGTTCTTC.

The chain joins TRBV27 to TRBJ2-7; TRBD1 aligns across 9 bases. V shed 4 bases, J shed 2 bases, and the junction held 3 bases outside the gene matches. Germline lookup yields CDR1 MNHEY and CDR2 SMNVEV (reference sequence). The length of the CDR3 is 14 residues. The CDR3 nucleotides are TGTGCCAGCAGTTGGGGACAGGGCGCCTACGAGCAGTACTTC. This encodes CASSWGQGAYEQYF.

The rearrangement links TRBV6-5 to TRBJ2-7; no clear D. The CDR3 has 14 residues. V was cut by 4 bases and J by 0 bases, with 10 bases left in between. CDR1 MNHEY and CDR2 SVGAGI come from the germline V gene. The CDR3 DNA follows: TGTGCCAGCAGTTCCGAGGTCCTCTCCTACGAGCAGTACTTC. Encoded protein: CASSSEVLSYEQYF.

This rearrangement joins TRBV4-2 to TRBJ2-7; the D is unclear. Germline CDR1 reads LGHNA; CDR2 reads YNFKEQ. V gave up 0 bases and J gave up 6 bases, with 12 bases separating them. CDR3 length equals 14 residues. CDR3 DNA: TGTGCCAGCAGCCAAGATGTGTCGAGGAGCGAGCAGTACTTC. It yields the protein CASSQDVSRSEQYF.

This chain links TRBV6-1 with TRBJ2-3, with 8 bases matching TRBD2. Per the germline V gene, CDR1 is MNHNS and CDR2 is SASEGT. This CDR3 spans 15 amino acids. The V and J ends lost 7 bases and 3 bases, in that order; junction bases with no gene match: 9. CDR3 protein: CASTPGRAGTDTQYF. CDR3 bases: TGTGCCAGCACCCCCGGGAGGGCCGGTACAGATACGCAGTATTTT.

In this sample, this clone turned up a few times. V and J are TRBV5-1 and TRBJ2-4; D is ambiguous. V was cut by 2 bases and J by 8 bases, with 8 bases left in between. Germline CDR1 and CDR2: SGHRS and YFSETQ. The CDR3 is 12 amino acids. CDR3 coding DNA: TGCGCCAGCAGCTTCCCCTTAGACATTCAGTACTTC. Protein sequence: CASSFPLDIQYF.

The chain couples TRBV28 to TRBJ2-2, with 10 bases fitting TRBD1. This CDR3 contains 17 residues. Per the germline V gene, CDR1 is MDHEN and CDR2 is SYDVKM. V gave up 5 bases and J gave up 4 bases; unmatched junction bases: 10. The DNA for the CDR3 is TGTGCCAGCAGTCCACTCGACCGGACAGGGGGCACCGGGGAGCTGTTTTTT. Translating it yields CASSPLDRTGGTGELFF.

The V gene is TRBV19, the J gene TRBJ2-1; 9 bases align to TRBD2. The V segment lost 3 bases and the J segment 7 bases; nucleotides outside the gene matches: 7. This CDR3 has 15 amino acids. CDR1 is LNHDA and CDR2 is SQIVND in the germline V gene (reference sequence). The CDR3: CASSIVAGGPNEQFF. The CDR3 DNA sequence: TGTGCCAGTAGTATTGTTGCGGGGGGGCCGAATGAGCAGTTCTTC.

The genes are TRBV6-1 and TRBJ1-5, with D unresolved. V lost 2 bases and J lost 3, with 5 bases in between. The CDR3 covers 13 residues. Germline CDR1 reads MNHNS; CDR2 reads SASEGT. The CDR3 reads CASSELPNQPQHF. CDR3 DNA: TGTGCCAGCAGTGAACTACCCAATCAGCCCCAGCATTTT.

The chain couples TRBV5-1 to TRBJ2-5; D remains unclear. CDR1 SGHRS and CDR2 YFSETQ come from the germline V gene. V shed 4 bases and J shed 4 bases, with 8 bases lying between them. The CDR3 has 12 amino acids. In DNA, the CDR3 is TGCGCCAGCAGCCCGCCCGGAGAGACCCAGTACTTC. This sequence encodes CASSPPGETQYF.

The chain uses TRBV11-2 and TRBJ1-6; D unclear. V was shortened by 5 bases and J by 5 bases, with 13 bases between the two germline ends. Germline loops: CDR1 SGHAT, CDR2 FQNNGV. The CDR3 is made up of 15 amino acids. As DNA, the CDR3 is TGTGCCAGCAGCCTTCGCCGGGTTGATAATTCACCCCTCCACTTT. Protein: CASSLRRVDNSPLHF.

As concerns this clone: At one of its ends the junction is not consistent with the germline gene, which may arise from a read error. As DNA, the CDR3 is TGCGCCAGCAGCCCTACCAGGACAGAAATTTACTCTGGAAGCACCATATATTTT. As protein: CASSPTRTEIYSGSTIYF. The chain has TRBV5-1 and TRBJ1-3; D perhaps matches TRBD1 (6 bases). Per germline, CDR1 SGHRS and CDR2 YFSETQ. CDR3 length equals 18 residues.

The chain carries TRBV6-5 and TRBJ2-7; TRBD2 aligns across 9 bases. Per the germline V gene, CDR1 is MNHEY and CDR2 is SVGAGI. The V segment lost 1 base and the J segment 5 bases; nucleotides outside the gene matches: 6. This CDR3 region has 15 residues. CDR3 nucleotide sequence: TGTGCCAGCAGTTACTGGGCTAGCGGGGCCCACGAGCAGTACTTC. This encodes CASSYWASGAHEQYF.

This sequence joins TRBV27 and TRBJ2-7, with TRBD1 matching over 8 bases. Germline-derived CDR1 and CDR2 are MNHEY and SMNVEV (reference sequence). Trimming at V came to 6 bases and at J to 2 bases, leaving 0 bases not matched to a gene. CDR3 size: 12 residues. The CDR3 DNA sequence: TGTGCCAGCAGGGACAGGGCCTACGAGCAGTACTTC. Translated: CASRDRAYEQYF.

This clone has more than one count but fewer than ten. The V and J genes are TRBV6-5 and TRBJ2-3, with D uncertain. The CDR3 totals 10 residues. Trimming removed 8 bases at V and 7 bases at J, with 7 bases between. Germline loops: CDR1 MNHEY, CDR2 SVGAGI. CDR3 DNA: TGTGCCAGCGGAGAGAATACGCAGTATTTT. Protein: CASGENTQYF.

The chain couples TRBV19 to TRBJ1-1, with 7 bases identical to TRBD1. This CDR3 has 13 residues. V was pared by 1 base and J by 6 bases, with 2 bases of the junction left unmatched. Germline V gene lookup returns CDR1 LNHDA and CDR2 SQIVND (reference sequence). The CDR3 spells CASSIAGGPEAFF. CDR3 nucleotides: TGTGCCAGTAGTATAGCAGGGGGGCCTGAAGCTTTCTTT.